This is a list of T cell receptor beta chains from one sample in a study of cytomegalovirus exposure and HLA in healthy donors. This table comes from immunoSEQ multiplex PCR, and its TCRdb copy is limited to in-frame clones, with some not included. Altogether 220,000 or so clones are present, 65% to 80% being singletons, with the ten largest covering 1.7%. The sample was PBMCs. These receptors all come from a man in his fifties in good health and CMV-seronegative. CDR3s include the opening cysteine and the closing phenylalanine or tryptophan. D genes are given only for firm matches.

D gene,J gene,V gene,CDR3 protein
.,TRBJ1-1,TRBV5-1,CASSLWQGSDTEAFF
.,TRBJ2-7,TRBV5-1,CASSLTDIYEQYF
TRBD2,TRBJ2-5,TRBV30,CAWSLGLAGGKTQYF
.,TRBJ2-7,TRBV6-6,CASSSKYEEAYEQYF
TRBD1,TRBJ1-2,TRBV28,CASYKFSIVWRQGGLGGYTF
.,TRBJ1-3,TRBV2,CASSMSSGNTIYF
.,TRBJ2-5,TRBV7-9,CSSSPNRETQYF
.,TRBJ1-5,TRBV2,CASSRENGNQPQHF
.,TRBJ2-6,TRBV5-1,CASSLGASGANVLTF
TRBD1,.,TRBV9,CASSPGTGVSYEQYF
.,TRBJ2-3,TRBV27,CASSLSNGGTDTQYF
.,TRBJ2-3,TRBV7-9,CASSPRSFSSTDTQYF
TRBD1,TRBJ1-1,TRBV5-1,CASSTRPGQGSTEAFF
.,TRBJ2-5,TRBV7-2,CASSRYETQYF
TRBD2,TRBJ2-5,TRBV7-9,CSSSFRTSGSQETQYF
TRBD2,TRBJ2-4,TRBV15,CATSRGTAISGSIQYF
.,TRBJ2-7,TRBV19,CASRGLGAGSSYEQYF
.,TRBJ1-3,TRBV14,CASSRQPTSGNTIYF
.,TRBJ1-4,TRBV6-6,CASSYSPGATNEKLFF
.,.,TRBV6-1,CASNGLLYEQYF
TRBD2,TRBJ2-3,TRBV15,CATSTVWGGRAPTQYF
.,TRBJ2-3,TRBV4-1,CASSQENSGKSTDTQYF
TRBD2,TRBJ2-7,TRBV5-1,CASSPGLAGGPTYEQYF
.,TRBJ2-5,TRBV6-6,CASTGETQYF
.,TRBJ2-1,TRBV15,CATSRVSSGYNEQFF
TRBD1,TRBJ1-1,TRBV27,CASSSDRGMRSTEAFF
.,TRBJ1-5,TRBV19,CASSITTYRANQPQHF
.,TRBJ2-2,TRBV6-1,CASRLDRLNTGELFF
TRBD2,TRBJ2-5,TRBV28,CASSSHKRRAGQETQYF
.,TRBJ2-1,TRBV15,CATSRETGLNEQFF
TRBD2,TRBJ2-7,TRBV28,CASFPLGSGSSTYEQYF
TRBD1,TRBJ2-4,TRBV5-6,CASSLVDRANIQYF
TRBD2,TRBJ2-2,TRBV9,CASGTSGRRGPGELFF